Sequencing of this TCR beta chain was carried out in a study of cytomegalovirus exposure and HLA in healthy donors. The CDR3 contains 15 residues. Germline CDR1 MNHEY, CDR2 SVGAGI. Trimming removed 5 bases from V and 2 bases from J, with 12 bases in between. 13 Jbeta primers and 60 Vbeta primers were used for the PCR. Using immunoSEQ multiplex PCR, the repertoire was profiled, and TCRdb retains in-frame clones only, with some absent. Of about 120,000 clones in the sample, roughly 65% were seen once. The sample taken for sequencing was PBMCs. The chain links TRBV6-5 to TRBJ2-2; D perhaps matches TRBD2 (5 bases). This receptor was identified in a man aged 40-50 years in good health and CMV-seropositive. The CDR3 sequence: CASSRSGKNTGELFF. The CDR3 coding sequence is TGTGCCAGCAGTCGCTCCGGGAAAAACACCGGGGAGCTGTTTTTT.